The 25 T cell receptor beta chains given below trace back to one sample, sequenced in a study of cytomegalovirus exposure and HLA in healthy donors (TCRdb year 2017). Library preparation employed the immunoSEQ multiplex PCR assay. A mixture of 60 forward primers for TCR Vbeta segments and 13 reverse primers for TCR Jbeta segments was used in the multiplex PCR. Held by TCRdb, this immuneACCESS table contains in-frame sequences only and omits some clones. Under half of the omission traces to an unresolved V gene where checked; the cause of the rest is unknown. This sample lists about 160,000 clones; around 77% were detected once. The ten top clones hold 1% of the sample. Sequencing was done on a sample of PBMCs. These receptors were obtained from a woman in her fifties or sixties in good health and CMV-seropositive.

This chain uses TRBV7-9 with TRBJ1-6; possible D gene TRBD1, 5 bases. Trimming removed 2 bases at V and 9 bases at J, with 17 bases between. In germline, CDR1 is SEHNR, CDR2 FQNEAQ (reference sequence). The CDR3 contains 16 residues. CDR3 loop: CASSLNLAGPASPLHF. CDR3 bases: TGTGCCAGCAGCTTAAATTTAGCAGGGCCGGCTTCACCCCTCCACTTT.

This clone showed up just a few times. The chain uses TRBV4-2 and TRBJ2-2, with 10 bases aligning to TRBD2. V was pared by 3 bases and J by 4 bases, with 5 bases of the junction left unmatched. The CDR3 spans 16 residues. The germline gives CDR1 LGHNA, CDR2 YNFKEQ. CDR3 nucleotide sequence: TGTGCCAGCAGCCATCCGAGCGGGGGGGCCACCGGGGAGCTGTTTTTT. Translation gives CASSHPSGGATGELFF.

V and J are TRBV4-2 and TRBJ2-3; 11 bases fit TRBD2. Trimming took 0 bases from V and 2 from J; bases not matched to a gene: 7. The CDR3 sequence is 18 residues long. Looked up from germline, CDR1 is LGHNA and CDR2 is YNFKEQ. The CDR3 DNA sequence: TGTGCCAGCAGCCAAGATTTGCCTAGCGGGGGGTTCACAGATACGCAGTATTTT. Residues: CASSQDLPSGGFTDTQYF.

The chain combines TRBV27 with TRBJ2-5, with TRBD2 matching 10 bases. The closer fit of TRBJ2-7 to the DNA end suggests the J call may be wrong. The CDR3 is 15 amino acids. Germline CDR1 MNHEY, CDR2 SMNVEV (reference sequence). In DNA, the CDR3 is TGTGCCAGCAGTTTATCAAGGACTAGCGGTTACGAGCAGTACTTC. Amino acid sequence: CASSLSRTSGYEQYF.

The chain employs TRBV5-1 and TRBJ2-7; D might be TRBD1 (5 bases). The CDR3 covers 15 residues. The V end lost 4 bases, the J end lost 6 bases, and 20 bases lay between the germline ends. Per the germline V gene, CDR1 is SGHRS and CDR2 is YFSETQ. CDR3 in DNA: TGCGCCAGCAGCCCCCCGGACACCCCTTTCTTCGAGCAGTACTTC. This gives the protein CASSPPDTPFFEQYF. Full variable domain (rest looked up from reference TRBV5-1 and TRBJ2-7): KAGVTQTPRYLIKTRGQQVTLSCSPISGHRSVSWYQQTPGQGLQFLFEYFSETQRNKGNFPGRFSGRQFSNSRSEMNVSTLELGDSALYLCASSPPDTPFFEQYFGPGTRLTVT.

The chain links TRBV5-6 to TRBJ2-1, with D tentatively TRBD2 (6 bases). From germline, CDR1 is SGHDT and CDR2 YYEEEE. The CDR3 consists of 17 residues. V was pared by 2 bases and J by 5 bases, with 20 bases between. The CDR3 sequence is CASSFHSEEGKNNEQFF. For the CDR3, the DNA is TGTGCCAGCAGCTTTCATTCCGAGGAGGGCAAGAACAATGAGCAGTTCTTC.

The chain links TRBV7-9 to TRBJ1-5, with unresolved D. CDR1 is SEHNR, CDR2 FQNEAQ, per germline (reference sequence). V lost 5 bases, J lost 3 bases, and 20 bases lay in between. This CDR3 spans 17 amino acids. DNA for the CDR3: TGTGCCAGCAGCGCCAATTCCCGGGGAGGAGTCAATCAGCCCCAGCATTTT. Translated: CASSANSRGGVNQPQHF.

V and J are TRBV4-2 and TRBJ2-5, with 11 nucleotides matching TRBD2. With V trimmed by 3 bases and J by 4 bases, 16 bases remained unmatched. Germline V lookup: CDR1 LGHNA, CDR2 YNFKEQ. The CDR3 has 19 residues. The CDR3 loop is CASSHRLVSGRALGETQYF. The CDR3 DNA sequence: TGTGCCAGCAGCCACCGACTTGTTAGCGGGAGGGCACTTGGAGAGACCCAGTACTTC.

Here the CDR3 DNA reads TGTGCCAGTAGTACCGACAGGGTAGGCTCTGAAGCTTTCTTT. Translated: CASSTDRVGSEAFF. The V call is TRBV19, the J call TRBJ1-1, with TRBD1 identical over 7 bases. With 4 bases clipped from V and 6 bases from J, the junction kept 8 bases outside the gene matches. This CDR3 is 14 amino acids long. Germline values: CDR1 LNHDA, CDR2 SQIVND (reference sequence).

The chain joins TRBV6-5 to TRBJ2-7; 9 bases align to TRBD2. The J segment lost 2 bases and the V segment lost 2 bases, leaving 4 bases of the junction unmatched. Germline V lookup: CDR1 MNHEY, CDR2 SVGAGI. This CDR3 has 15 amino acids. CDR3 sequence reads: CASSYGSGGPYEQYF. CDR3 DNA sequence: TGTGCCAGCAGTTACGGCAGCGGGGGGCCCTACGAGCAGTACTTC.

This clone was seen a few times. Other DNA sequences in the sample encode the same CDR3. V is TRBV7-2 and J is TRBJ2-7; D is unclear. Germline loops: CDR1 SGHTA, CDR2 FQGNSA. Trimming took 4 bases from V and 3 from J, leaving 4 bases between them. CDR3 length: 11 residues. The CDR3 is CASSSYYEQYF. The CDR3 DNA reads as TGTGCCAGCAGCTCTTACTACGAGCAGTACTTC.

This chain connects TRBV28 to TRBJ1-1; no definite D call. From germline, CDR1 is MDHEN and CDR2 SYDVKM. There are 13 residues in the CDR3. The V gene lost 5 bases and the J gene lost 7 bases, with 14 bases spanning the gap. The CDR3 spells CASSPGGVGEAFF. The CDR3 DNA sequence: TGTGCCAGCAGTCCTGGCGGGGTGGGTGAAGCTTTCTTT.

CDR3 loop: CASSPPGVEGYTF. The CDR3 coding sequence is TGTGCCAGCAGCCCCCCCGGGGTTGAAGGCTACACCTTC. This rearrangement joins TRBV28 to TRBJ1-2; the D is unclear. The V end was cut by 6 bases, the J end by 8 bases, with 16 bases between. This CDR3 has 13 amino acids. Per germline, CDR1 MDHEN and CDR2 SYDVKM.

The chain employs TRBV28 and TRBJ1-1, with TRBD1 identical over 8 bases. Germline CDR1 and CDR2: MDHEN and SYDVKM. The CDR3 runs 14 residues. The J segment lost 4 bases and the V segment lost 6 bases, leaving 7 bases of the junction unmatched. CDR3 residues: CASRETGGGTEAFF. DNA for the CDR3: TGTGCCAGCAGAGAAACAGGGGGGGGCACTGAAGCTTTCTTT.

This clone was seen a handful of times. This chain joins TRBV18 and TRBJ2-1, with unresolved D. The CDR3 is 13 residues long. CDR1 is KGHSH and CDR2 is LQKENI in the germline V gene. V was shortened by 4 bases and J by 7 bases, with 11 bases between the two germline ends. CDR3 loop: CASSLDLANEQFF. The CDR3 nucleotides are TGTGCCAGCTCACTCGACTTAGCTAATGAGCAGTTCTTC.

A few counts support this clone. The chain recombines TRBV5-1 with TRBJ1-3, with D unresolved. Germline-derived CDR1 and CDR2 are SGHRS and YFSETQ. V lost 0 bases, J lost 0 bases, and 13 bases lay in between. The CDR3 sequence is 17 residues long. The chain's CDR3 is CASSLVAAENSGNTIYF. CDR3 nucleotides: TGCGCCAGCAGCTTGGTTGCCGCAGAAAACTCTGGAAACACCATATATTTT.

There are a few counts of this clone. The chain uses TRBV7-3 and TRBJ2-7; perhaps TRBD2 as D (6 bases). V lost 5 bases and J lost 6, with 14 bases in between. The germline CDR1 and CDR2 sequences are SGHTA and FQGTGA. The CDR3 has 13 amino acids. The CDR3 bases are TGTGCCAGCAGCCCCCTCGGGACTCTCGAGCAGTACTTC. This sequence encodes CASSPLGTLEQYF.

Only a few counts were recorded for this clone. The rearrangement joins TRBV18 to TRBJ2-7; 11 nucleotides align to TRBD2. CDR1 and CDR2 (germline): KGHSH, LQKENI. V gave up 2 bases and J gave up 5 bases; unmatched junction bases: 5. The CDR3 runs to 15 residues. CDR3 loop: CASSPTSGSSNEQYF. CDR3 coding DNA: TGTGCCAGCTCACCAACTAGCGGGAGTAGCAACGAGCAGTACTTC. Full variable domain (outside the CDR3, taken from reference TRBV18 and TRBJ2-7): NAGVMQNPRHLVRRRGQEARLRCSPMKGHSHVYWYRQLPEEGLKFMVYLQKENIIDESGMPKERFSAEFPKEGPSILRIQQVVRGDSAAYFCASSPTSGSSNEQYFGPGTRLTVT.

This clone was observed a few times. The chain employs TRBV19 and TRBJ2-6; D ambiguous. This CDR3 is built from 16 residues. Germline assignment: CDR1 LNHDA and CDR2 SQIVND (reference sequence). V dropped 2 bases and J dropped 2 bases, with 10 bases sitting between them. CDR3 amino acids: CASSIMSPPGANVLTF. The CDR3 DNA reads TGTGCCAGTAGTATAATGTCCCCTCCTGGGGCCAACGTCCTGACTTTC.

The V gene is TRBV7-3, the J gene TRBJ2-1; 11 bases line up with TRBD2. The V gene's germline CDR1 is SGHTA and CDR2 FQGTGA. J was trimmed by 4 bases and V by 4 bases; bases with no gene match: 3. The CDR3 sequence is 15 residues long. Here the CDR3 DNA reads TGTGCCAGCAGCTCAACTAGCGGGGGTTACAATGAGCAGTTCTTC. Its translation is CASSSTSGGYNEQFF.

The V gene is TRBV4-2, the J gene TRBJ1-5; maybe TRBD1 (5 bases). CDR3 length equals 15 residues. The V and J ends lost 3 bases and 5 bases respectively, with 14 bases between them. Per germline, CDR1 LGHNA and CDR2 YNFKEQ. CDR3 sequence: CASSHGHQLDQPQHF. CDR3 nucleotide sequence: TGTGCCAGCAGCCACGGACACCAGCTTGATCAGCCCCAGCATTTT.

J is TRBJ1-5 and V is TRBV28; D remains ambiguous. Trimming pared 3 bases from V and 6 bases from J, leaving 9 bases between. The CDR3 sequence is 13 residues long. Germline V gene data show CDR1 as MDHEN and CDR2 as SYDVKM. The CDR3 region is CASSFRRSQPQHF. The CDR3 nucleotides are TGTGCCAGCAGTTTTAGGAGGTCTCAGCCCCAGCATTTT. Full variable domain (missing parts from reference TRBV28 and TRBJ1-5): DVKVTQSSRYLVKRTGEKVFLECVQDMDHENMFWYRQDPGLGLRLIYFSYDVKMKEKGDIPEGYSVSREKKERFSLILESASTNQTSMYLCASSFRRSQPQHFGDGTRLSIL.

The J gene is TRBJ2-1, the V gene TRBV6-5; maybe TRBD2 (5 bases). CDR1 MNHEY and CDR2 SVGAGI come from the germline V gene. V lost 0 bases and J 2 bases, leaving 8 bases between the germline ends. CDR3 length equals 15 residues. CDR3 nucleotide sequence: TGTGCCAGCAGTTACTCAGACGGGACCTACAATGAGCAGTTCTTC. It is translated as CASSYSDGTYNEQFF.

The genes are TRBV5-1 and TRBJ1-4; D is possibly TRBD1 (5 bases). The germline V gene has CDR1 SGHRS and CDR2 YFSETQ. V lost 4 bases and J lost 7, with 20 bases in between. The CDR3 runs 16 residues. The CDR3 DNA follows: TGCGCCAGCAGCGCCGAAGGGAGGGGCTCCAGTGAAAAACTGTTTTTT. The encoded protein is CASSAEGRGSSEKLFF. Full variable domain (outside the CDR3, taken from reference TRBV5-1 and TRBJ1-4): KAGVTQTPRYLIKTRGQQVTLSCSPISGHRSVSWYQQTPGQGLQFLFEYFSETQRNKGNFPGRFSGRQFSNSRSEMNVSTLELGDSALYLCASSAEGRGSSEKLFFGSGTQLSVL.

The gene calls are TRBV6-6 and TRBJ2-1, with D perhaps matching TRBD2 (5 bases). Trimming stripped 11 bases from V and 5 bases from J, with 25 bases between. Germline-derived CDR1 and CDR2 are MNHNY and SVGAGI (reference sequence). There are 16 residues in the CDR3. The CDR3 DNA reads as TGTGCCTCCCGTCCGAGCGGCCAACGCCAAAACAATGAGCAGTTCTTC. Residues: CASRPSGQRQNNEQFF.